One and the same sample provided the 21 T cell receptor beta chains below, sequenced in a study of T cell repertoires in aging, cancer and after chemotherapy. A mixed TRB-A/B primer pool amplified rearranged TRB by multiplex touch-down PCR. Using its own MiXCR run on the multiplex PCR reads, TCRdb lists one record per CDR3 protein. The sample has fewer than 6,000 distinct CDR3 sequences; 33% are singletons. The template was genomic DNA from peripheral blood, not RNA. What was sequenced was blood. The receptors stem from a human donor with a blood cancer.

This clonotype is labeled as medium-sized. V and J are TRBV5-5 and TRBJ2-5; D gene unclear. CDR3 length equals 14 residues. CDR1 is SGHKS, CDR2 YYEKEE, per germline (reference sequence). V was cut by 0 bases and J by 2 bases, with 8 bases left in between. CDR3 region: CASSLGAVQETQYF. The DNA of the CDR3 is TGTGCCAGCAGCTTGGGGGCAGTGCAAGAGACCCAGTACTTC.

The chain carries TRBV6-5 and TRBJ1-5, with TRBD1 as a possible D gene (6 bases). V was clipped by 2 bases and J by 2 bases, with 10 bases between them. CDR3 length: 15 amino acids. Germline V CDR1 and CDR2: MNHEY, SVGAGI. CDR3 sequence reads: CASSYLAGGNQPQHF. For the CDR3, the DNA is TGTGCCAGCAGTTACCTCGCAGGGGGCAATCAGCCCCAGCATTTT.

V and J are TRBV5-4 and TRBJ1-2; D remains unclear. Looked up from germline, CDR1 is SGHNT and CDR2 is YYREEE (reference sequence). The germline V and J ends were trimmed by 3 bases and 4 bases, with 19 bases remaining between them. CDR3 length: 16 amino acids. CDR3 in DNA: TGTGCCAGCAGCTCTAACCTATGGGGTATTGGCTATGGCTACACCTTC. As protein: CASSSNLWGIGYGYTF.

The chain carries TRBV6-5 and TRBJ2-3, with no clear D. V was cut by 6 bases and J by 3 bases, with 13 bases left in between. CDR1 MNHEY and CDR2 SVGAGI come from the germline V gene. The CDR3 is 14 residues long. The CDR3 sequence: CASSKVVFTDTQYF. The CDR3 bases are TGTGCCAGCAGCAAGGTGGTATTTACAGATACGCAGTATTTT.

By sample fraction, this clonotype is medium-sized. The chain uses TRBV11-1 and TRBJ2-2; 10 bases fit TRBD1. This CDR3 has 17 amino acids. CDR1 and CDR2 (germline): SGHAT, FQDESV (reference sequence). Trimming cost V 3 bases and J 4 bases; bases outside gene matches: 8. The DNA of the CDR3 is TGTGCCAGCAGCTTGGGACAGGGGAAGTTTCTCACCGGGGAGCTGTTTTTT. Residues: CASSLGQGKFLTGELFF. Filled out from reference TRBV11-1 and TRBJ2-2, the complete variable domain reads EAEVAQSPRYKITEKSQAVAFWCDPISGHATLYWYRQILGQGPELLVQFQDESVVDDSQLPKDRFSAERLKGVDSTLKIQPAELGDSAMYLCASSLGQGKFLTGELFFGEGSRLTVL.

This clonotype is judged medium-sized (0.01 to 0.1%). The chain is built from TRBV12-3 or TRBV12-4 and TRBJ2-1; 11 bases align to TRBD2. V dropped 7 bases and J dropped 7; count of bases not matched to a gene: 9. The CDR3 has 15 residues. The DNA of the CDR3 is TGTGCCAGCATTAGCGGGGGGGCCATGTGGAATGAGCAGTTCTTC. It yields the protein CASISGGAMWNEQFF.

This clonotype was seen only once. The chain couples TRBV5-5 to TRBJ1-4; D is possibly TRBD1 (5 bases). The germline V and J ends were trimmed by 1 base and 5 bases, with 12 bases remaining between them. The CDR3 contains 15 residues. The germline CDR1 and CDR2 sequences are SGHKS and YYEKEE (reference sequence). CDR3 DNA: TGTGCCAGCAGCTTGTCCTACCAGGGAAATGAAAAACTGTTTTTT. It encodes CASSLSYQGNEKLFF. Supplemented by reference TRBV5-5 and TRBJ1-4, the full variable domain reads DAGVTQSPTHLIKTRGQQVTLRCSPISGHKSVSWYQQVLGQGPQFIFQYYEKEERGRGNFPDRFSARQFPNYSSELNVNALLLGDSALYLCASSLSYQGNEKLFFGSGTQLSVL.

This clonotype is classed as medium-sized. The chain carries TRBV6-5 and TRBJ1-2; a possible D gene is TRBD1 (6 bases). V lost 8 bases and J lost 2, with 18 bases in between. The CDR3 loop spans 15 amino acids. CDR1 is MNHEY, CDR2 SVGAGI, per germline. The CDR3 region is CASGNRVPVNYGYTF. CDR3 bases: TGTGCCAGCGGCAACAGGGTACCTGTCAACTATGGCTACACCTTC.

The V and J genes are TRBV5-1 and TRBJ1-2, with a weak D call TRBD1 (5 bases). The V and J ends lost 0 bases and 2 bases respectively, with 5 bases between them. Germline V gene sequence: CDR1 SGHRS, CDR2 YFSETQ. The CDR3 has 13 amino acids. The CDR3 DNA is TGCGCCAGCAGCTTGGGGGACAACTATGGCTACACCTTC. Translation gives CASSLGDNYGYTF.

The genes are TRBV6-1 and TRBJ1-1; the D gene is possibly TRBD1 (6 bases). Trimming shortened V by 7 bases and J by 8 bases, and 14 bases separated the two germline ends. Germline assignment: CDR1 MNHNS and CDR2 SASEGT. The CDR3 extends over 12 amino acids. Here the CDR3 reads CASIKGGTEAFF. In DNA, the CDR3 is TGTGCCAGCATCAAAGGGGGGACAGAAGCTTTCTTT.

This clonotype was counted between two and nine times. The genes are TRBV15 and TRBJ1-1; D is unresolved. The CDR3 length is 13 residues. From germline, CDR1 is LNHNV and CDR2 YYDKDF (reference sequence). The germline V and J ends were trimmed by 3 bases and 3 bases, with 8 bases remaining between them. CDR3 sequence (DNA): TGTGCCACCAGCAGGGAAGCTCACACTGAAGCTTTCTTT. The encoded protein is CATSREAHTEAFF.

On this clonotype itself: This sequence may be a read error, since a much larger clone differs from it by one base. A read error is likely, as this CDR3 ends without the conserved phenylalanine or tryptophan. V gene TRBV5-1 combines with J gene TRBJ1-4; the D is unclear. CDR1 and CDR2 (germline): SGHRS, YFSETQ. CDR3 length equals 14 residues. The CDR3 DNA is TGTGCCAGCAGCTTAGGTCAGCACGAGAAAAAACTGTTTCTT. It is translated as CASSLGQHEKKLFL.

V usage is TRBV6-5 and J usage is TRBJ2-5, with 9 bases that match TRBD2. Germline V lookup: CDR1 MNHEY, CDR2 SVGAGI. This CDR3 is built from 16 residues. After removal of 10 bases from V and 7 bases from J, the junction contained 19 bases not matched to a gene. The CDR3 sequence is CATATMSSGGAGTQYF. CDR3 sequence (DNA): TGTGCCACCGCTACGATGAGTAGCGGGGGTGCGGGGACCCAGTACTTC.

This clonotype was detected only a few times. This chain links TRBV4-3 with TRBJ1-2; TRBD1 is a possible D gene (6 bases). Germline assignment: CDR1 LGHNA and CDR2 YSLEER. The V and J ends lost 0 bases and 0 bases respectively, with 14 bases between them. CDR3 length: 17 residues. The CDR3 region is CASSQDSRGATNYGYTF. The DNA for the CDR3 is TGCGCCAGCAGCCAAGATAGCAGGGGCGCGACTAACTATGGCTACACCTTC.

V gene TRBV12-3 or TRBV12-4 combines with J gene TRBJ1-2, with D uncertain. With 1 base removed from V and 2 bases from J, the gap between germline ends came to 8 bases. This CDR3 has 14 amino acids. CDR3: CASSLEVRNYGYTF. The CDR3 DNA sequence: TGTGCCAGCAGTTTAGAGGTCAGAAACTATGGCTACACCTTC.

The chain links TRBV6-1 to TRBJ1-2; 9 bases map to TRBD1. The CDR3 runs to 14 residues. Unmatched junction bases numbered 9, after V lost 6 bases and J lost 7 bases. In germline, CDR1 is MNHNS, CDR2 SASEGT. The CDR3 DNA is TGTGCCAGCAGACCAGGGGACAGGGCGCGTGGCTACACCTTC. Amino acid sequence: CASRPGDRARGYTF.

This clonotype has a handful of counts. The genes are TRBV28 and TRBJ1-3; 7 positions agree with TRBD1. CDR3 length: 15 amino acids. Per the germline V gene, CDR1 is MDHEN and CDR2 is SYDVKM. V lost 5 bases and J lost 2; bases outside the gene matches: 6. The CDR3 reads CASSETGLAGNTIYF. The CDR3 coding sequence is TGTGCCAGCAGTGAGACAGGGTTGGCTGGAAACACCATATATTTT.

The rearrangement links TRBV12-3 or TRBV12-4 to TRBJ1-5, with a weak D call TRBD1 (6 bases). Trimming stripped 6 bases from V and 6 bases from J, with 24 bases between. CDR3 size: 17 residues. The CDR3 loop reads CASSLDYYFGGTQPQHF. CDR3 nucleotide sequence: TGTGCCAGCAGCCTAGATTACTACTTCGGGGGCACTCAGCCCCAGCATTTT.

The CDR3 region is CASASTGSSYEQYF. CDR3 DNA: TGTGCCTCGGCATCGACAGGGTCTAGTTACGAGCAGTACTTC. The V gene is TRBV19, the J gene TRBJ2-7; 7 bases agree with TRBD1. The CDR3 has 14 amino acids. The V and J ends lost 11 bases and 4 bases, in that order; junction bases with no gene match: 14. Germline CDR1 LNHDA, CDR2 SQIVND (reference sequence).

Relative to its sample, this clonotype is medium-sized. The genes are TRBV29-1 and TRBJ2-4; 10 nucleotides line up with TRBD1. This CDR3 spans 15 amino acids. V lost 3 bases and J lost 3; bases outside the gene matches: 5. CDR1 is SQVTM, CDR2 ANQGSEA, per germline. The DNA of the CDR3 is TGCAGCGTTGAGGTGACAGGGGGCATCAAAAACATTCAGTACTTC. Amino acid sequence: CSVEVTGGIKNIQYF. The whole variable domain, filled in from reference TRBV29-1 and TRBJ2-4, reads SAVISQKPSRDICQRGTSLTIQCQVDSQVTMMFWYRQQPGQSLTLIATANQGSEATYESGFVIDKFPISRPNLTFSTLTVSNMSPEDSSIYLCSVEVTGGIKNIQYFGAGTRLSVL.

The V and J genes are TRBV12-3 or TRBV12-4 and TRBJ2-7; 9 bases line up with TRBD2. The V gene end was trimmed by 6 bases and the J gene end by 7 bases; junction bases not matched to a gene: 13. This CDR3 comprises 15 residues. The CDR3 here is CASSLGGGAGNEQYF. DNA of the CDR3: TGTGCCAGCAGCTTGGGCGGGGGGGCCGGTAATGAGCAGTACTTC.